The present TCR beta chain was sequenced within a study of T cell responses to AZD1222 COVID-19 vaccine (dated by TCRdb to the early 2020s). About the investigation overall: Because spike-specific TCR depth and breadth did not differ between the two schedules, AZD1222 recipients who got a second dose at roughly 4 weeks were pooled with those who got a second dose at roughly 12 weeks. A total of about 230 trial participants underwent TCR sequencing, of whom approximately 210 received two doses of AZD1222 and about 25 received two doses of the MenACWY control vaccine. Trial participants were enrolled into age subgroups of 18-55, 56-69 and 70-plus years, which contained 148, 28 and 57 TCR-sequenced participants, respectively. General study outcomes and caveats: Epitopes outside the regions mutated in the B.1.351 and B.1.1.7 variants were reportedly recognized by nearly half of the unique spike-specific TCRs. The 56-69-year group was small, and its depth increase did not reach significance, likely because of low power. Most participants were white British and females outnumbered males, and the authors suggested that clonal diversity may have been underestimated. Because no day 14 peak-response samples were available, repertoires were characterized only after the peak T cell response. Conclusions about previously exposed vaccinees were limited because only six AZD1222 recipients were SARS-CoV-2 seropositive at baseline. The vaccine-associated CD4 TCRs covered the entire spike protein, and the dominant responses fell in regions 160-218 and 743-854. After two AZD1222 doses, both the breadth and the depth of spike-specific TCRs were significantly higher than at day 0 and than in MenACWY recipients.

According to the study, the label for this sample's time point signals: baseline before first vaccination. The vaccinee samples were drawn from two UK trials, COV001 and COV002, one of which was a single-blind randomized controlled phase 2/3 trial testing AZD1222 (ChAdOx1 nCoV-19) in healthy adults. Trial participant PBMC samples were collected at day 0 and day 28 after the second dose for TCRbeta chain sequencing. Points on this clone: Its cognate antigen has yet to be identified. No much larger clone is present one base from it, and per-base qualities are unavailable.

Trimming takes 4 bases off V and 5 bases off J; junction bases not matched to a gene: 12. CDR1 and CDR2 are read off the germline V gene as SGHNT and YENEEA. The CDR3 covers 17 residues, taking in both the cysteine and the phenylalanine. Just CDR3 DNA is preserved here, 51 bases in frame from base 1. The CDR3 regions of human TCRbeta chains were analyzed by immunosequencing. Per the original workflow: TCRs in the repertoires were compared against a reference library of SARS-CoV-2-specific TCRs that had been generated with the MIRA antigen-specificity platform. Breadth meant the fraction of unique TCRs that were SARS-CoV-2-associated, whereas depth meant the fraction of total T cells that were SARS-CoV-2-associated. Each spike-specific TCR was assigned to its reactive spike region and to a CD4 or CD8 class using the MIRA data. Log10-transformed breadth and depth values were compared by one-way ANOVA with Sidak's multiple comparisons tests. Entries here come from immuneACCESS through TCRdb and include only in-frame sequences with V and J called. Some clones fail to appear in such tables; in the studies checked, an unresolved V gene covers under half of the shortfall, and the cause of the remainder is unknown. D and trimming come from the DNA, and the V and J calls and clone size come from that table. The sample records more than 110,000 clones, under 95% of which are singletons. Of the sample, about 3% falls within the top ten clones.

The sequence links TRBV11-3 to TRBJ2-7; 12 bases in the middle match TRBD1. The source was peripheral blood, collected on day 0 of AZD1222 vaccination. This receptor was obtained from an adult in good health. The DNA is TGTGCCAGCAGCTCCGGGACAGGGGGCGAGGAGAAGGACGAGCAGTACTTC. Its product reads: CASSSGTGGEEKDEQYF.